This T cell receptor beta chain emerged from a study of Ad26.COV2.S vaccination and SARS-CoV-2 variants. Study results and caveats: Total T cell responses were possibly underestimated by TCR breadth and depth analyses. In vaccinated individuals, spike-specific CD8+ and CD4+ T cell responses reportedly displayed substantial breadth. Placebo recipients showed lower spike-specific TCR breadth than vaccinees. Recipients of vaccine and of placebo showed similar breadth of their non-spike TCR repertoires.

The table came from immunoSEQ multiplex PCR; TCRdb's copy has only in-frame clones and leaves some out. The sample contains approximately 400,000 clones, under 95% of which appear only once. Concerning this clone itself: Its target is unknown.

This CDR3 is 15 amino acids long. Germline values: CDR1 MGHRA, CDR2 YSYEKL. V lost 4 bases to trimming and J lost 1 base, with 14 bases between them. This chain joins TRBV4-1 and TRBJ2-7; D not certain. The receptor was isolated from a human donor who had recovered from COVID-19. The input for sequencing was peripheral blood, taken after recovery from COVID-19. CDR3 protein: CASSLFMGSSYEQYF. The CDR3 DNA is TGCGCCAGCAGCCTGTTCATGGGATCTTCCTACGAGCAGTACTTC.